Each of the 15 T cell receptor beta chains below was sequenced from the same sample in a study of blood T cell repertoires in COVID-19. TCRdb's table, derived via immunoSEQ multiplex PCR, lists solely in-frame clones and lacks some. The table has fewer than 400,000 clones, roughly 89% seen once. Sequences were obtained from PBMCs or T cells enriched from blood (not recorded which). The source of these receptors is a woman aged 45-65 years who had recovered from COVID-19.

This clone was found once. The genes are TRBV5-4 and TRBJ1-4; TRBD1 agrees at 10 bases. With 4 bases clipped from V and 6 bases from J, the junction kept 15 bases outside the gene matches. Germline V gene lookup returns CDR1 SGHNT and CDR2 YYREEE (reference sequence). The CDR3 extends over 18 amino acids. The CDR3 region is CASSLRQGAGIVDEKLFF. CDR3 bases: TGTGCCAGCAGCCTCAGACAGGGGGCGGGTATAGTGGATGAAAAACTGTTTTTT. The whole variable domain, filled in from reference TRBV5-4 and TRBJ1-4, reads ETGVTQSPTHLIKTRGQQVTLRCSSQSGHNTVSWYQQALGQGPQFIFQYYREEENGRGNFPPRFSGLQFPNYSSELNVNALELDDSALYLCASSLRQGAGIVDEKLFFGSGTQLSVL.

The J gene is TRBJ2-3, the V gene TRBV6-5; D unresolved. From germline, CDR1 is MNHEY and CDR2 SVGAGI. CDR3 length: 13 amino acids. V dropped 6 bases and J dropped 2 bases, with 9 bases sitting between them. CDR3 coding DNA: TGTGCCAGCAGAGAGAGCGCCACAGATACGCAGTATTTT. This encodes CASRESATDTQYF.

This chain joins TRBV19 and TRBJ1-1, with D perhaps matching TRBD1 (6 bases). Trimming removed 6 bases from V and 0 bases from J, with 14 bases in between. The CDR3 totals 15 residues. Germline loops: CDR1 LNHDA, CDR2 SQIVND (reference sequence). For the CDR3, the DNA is TGTGCCAGTAGGGAGAACAGGGATATGAACACTGAAGCTTTCTTT. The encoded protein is CASRENRDMNTEAFF.

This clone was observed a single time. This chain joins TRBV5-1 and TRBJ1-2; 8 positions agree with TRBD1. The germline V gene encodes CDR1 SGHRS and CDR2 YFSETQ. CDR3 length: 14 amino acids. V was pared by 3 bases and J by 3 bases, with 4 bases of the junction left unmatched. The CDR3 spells CASSSQGADYGYTF. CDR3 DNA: TGCGCCAGCAGCTCCCAGGGGGCCGACTATGGCTACACCTTC.

The CDR3 sequence is CASSSRGTQYF. CDR3 DNA sequence: TGTGCCAGCAGCTCCAGGGGGACCCAGTACTTC. J is TRBJ2-5 and V is TRBV7-2, with D possibly being TRBD1 (6 bases). V gave up 4 bases and J gave up 7 bases, with 7 bases separating them. Germline V gives CDR1 SGHTA, CDR2 FQGNSA. This CDR3 contains 11 residues.

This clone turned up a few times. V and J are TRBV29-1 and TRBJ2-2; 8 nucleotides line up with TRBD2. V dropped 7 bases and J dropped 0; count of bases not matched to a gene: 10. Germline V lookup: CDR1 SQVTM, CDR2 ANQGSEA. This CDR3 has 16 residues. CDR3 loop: CSARGEMRTNTGELFF. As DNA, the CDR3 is TGCAGCGCGCGGGGGGAGATGAGGACGAACACCGGGGAGCTGTTTTTT.

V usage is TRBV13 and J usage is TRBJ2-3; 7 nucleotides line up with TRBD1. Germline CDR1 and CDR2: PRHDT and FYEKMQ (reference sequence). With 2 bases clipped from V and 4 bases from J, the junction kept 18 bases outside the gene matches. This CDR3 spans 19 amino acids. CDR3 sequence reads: CASSLYRTRQGIYADTQYF. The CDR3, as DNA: TGTGCCAGCAGCTTATATAGAACCCGACAGGGTATATACGCAGATACGCAGTATTTT.

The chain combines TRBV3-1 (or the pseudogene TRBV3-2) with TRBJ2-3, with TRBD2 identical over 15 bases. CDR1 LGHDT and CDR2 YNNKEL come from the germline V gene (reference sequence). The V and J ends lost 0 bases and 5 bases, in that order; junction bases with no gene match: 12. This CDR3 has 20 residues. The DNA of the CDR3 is TGTGCCAGCAGCCAAGATTTGTTAGGGACTAGCGGGGGGAGGGGAGATACGCAGTATTTT. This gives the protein CASSQDLLGTSGGRGDTQYF.

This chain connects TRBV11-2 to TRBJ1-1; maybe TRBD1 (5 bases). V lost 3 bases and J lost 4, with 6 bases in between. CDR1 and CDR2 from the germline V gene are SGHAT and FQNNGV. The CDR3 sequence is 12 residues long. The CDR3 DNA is TGTGCCAGCAGCTTCCAGGGCACTGAAGCTTTCTTT. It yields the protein CASSFQGTEAFF.

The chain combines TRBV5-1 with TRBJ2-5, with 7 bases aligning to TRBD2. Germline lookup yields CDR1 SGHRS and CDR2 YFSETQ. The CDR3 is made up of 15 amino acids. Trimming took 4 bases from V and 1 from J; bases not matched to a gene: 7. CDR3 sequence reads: CASSNSGGVQETQYF. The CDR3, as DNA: TGCGCCAGCAGCAATAGTGGGGGGGTCCAAGAGACCCAGTACTTC. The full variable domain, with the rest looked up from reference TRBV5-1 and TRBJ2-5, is KAGVTQTPRYLIKTRGQQVTLSCSPISGHRSVSWYQQTPGQGLQFLFEYFSETQRNKGNFPGRFSGRQFSNSRSEMNVSTLELGDSALYLCASSNSGGVQETQYFGPGTRLLVL.

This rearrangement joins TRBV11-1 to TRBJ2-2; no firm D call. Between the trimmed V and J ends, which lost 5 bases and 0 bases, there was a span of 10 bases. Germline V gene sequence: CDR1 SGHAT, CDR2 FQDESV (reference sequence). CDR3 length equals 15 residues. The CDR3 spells CASSQRASNTGELFF. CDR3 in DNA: TGTGCCAGCAGCCAGCGCGCGTCGAACACCGGGGAGCTGTTTTTT.

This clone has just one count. The CDR3 loop is CASSLSGQGTDTQYF. The CDR3 nucleotides are TGTGCCAGCAGCTTGTCCGGACAGGGTACAGATACGCAGTATTTT. The V gene is TRBV5-4, the J gene TRBJ2-3; 8 nucleotides match TRBD1. V lost 1 base to trimming and J lost 3 bases; unmatched junction nucleotides: 4. Germline assignment: CDR1 SGHNT and CDR2 YYREEE (reference sequence). The CDR3 length is 15 residues. The full variable domain, completed using reference TRBV5-4 and TRBJ2-3, is ETGVTQSPTHLIKTRGQQVTLRCSSQSGHNTVSWYQQALGQGPQFIFQYYREEENGRGNFPPRFSGLQFPNYSSELNVNALELDDSALYLCASSLSGQGTDTQYFGPGTRLTVL.

This CDR3 reads CASSQYKDRAEKLFF. Written as DNA, the CDR3 is TGTGCCAGCAGCCAATACAAGGACAGGGCCGAAAAACTGTTTTTT. The chain uses TRBV14 and TRBJ1-4; 8 bases are shared with TRBD1. The CDR3 contains 15 residues. Germline V gene lookup returns CDR1 SGHDN and CDR2 FVKESK. Trimming took 2 bases from V and 8 from J; bases not matched to a gene: 7. Looking up the rest from reference TRBV14 and TRBJ1-4 gives the full variable domain: EAGVTQFPSHSVIEKGQTVTLRCDPISGHDNLYWYRRVMGKEIKFLLHFVKESKQDESGMPNNRFLAERTGGTYSTLKVQPAELEDSGVYFCASSQYKDRAEKLFFGSGTQLSVL.

CDR3 amino acids: CASSNTGDNIQYF. In DNA form, the CDR3 reads TGTGCCAGCAGCAATACCGGAGACAACATTCAGTACTTC. The chain links TRBV7-8 to TRBJ2-4; no firm D call. The V end lost 5 bases, the J end lost 7 bases, and 12 bases lay between the germline ends. The germline V gene encodes CDR1 SGHVS and CDR2 FQNEAQ. The CDR3 is 13 residues long. Full variable domain (missing parts from reference TRBV7-8 and TRBJ2-4): GAGVSQSPRYKVAKRGQDVALRCDPISGHVSLFWYQQALGQGPEFLTYFQNEAQLDKSGLPSDRFFAERPEGSVSTLKIQRTQQEDSAVYLCASSNTGDNIQYFGAGTRLSVL.

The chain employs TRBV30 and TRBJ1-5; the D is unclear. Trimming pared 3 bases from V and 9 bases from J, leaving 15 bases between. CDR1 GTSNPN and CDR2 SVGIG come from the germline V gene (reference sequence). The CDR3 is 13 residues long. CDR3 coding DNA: TGTGCCTGGAGCCCCGAGGTTTCCGGGCCCCAGCATTTT. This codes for CAWSPEVSGPQHF.